Listed below are T cell receptor beta chains from one sample, sequenced in a study of PD-L1 blockade in urothelial cancer. Repertoires were generated with immunoSEQ multiplex PCR, while TCRdb's copy carries only in-frame clones and drops some. The sample contains 90,000 to 100,000 clones, around 90% of which appear only once. The sample here was PBMCs, taken around atezolizumab (anti-PD-L1) treatment. Receptor source: a man between 60 and 75 years old with urothelial cancer. Both conserved end residues are part of each CDR3. The D gene is left open where the match is weak. Rows may omit the clone size; those that give it use once, few, many or a size class.

abundance: NA; j_gene: TRBJ2-7; d_gene: TRBD2; v_gene: TRBV14; CDR3nt: TGTGCCAGCAGCCTGTTGGCGGGGGGGCGATCGAGATACGAGCAGTACTTC; CDR3aa: CASSLLAGGRSRYEQYF
abundance: NA; j_gene: TRBJ2-5; d_gene: TRBD2; v_gene: TRBV5-1; CDR3nt: TGCGCCAGCAGCGGACTAGCGGGGTACCAAGAGACCCAGTACTTC; CDR3aa: CASSGLAGYQETQYF
abundance: NA; j_gene: TRBJ2-2; d_gene: TRBD2; v_gene: TRBV9; CDR3nt: TGTGCCAGCAGCGTCACTAGCGGGAGGTTGGCGTGGGAGCTGTTTTTT; CDR3aa: CASSVTSGRLAWELFF
abundance: NA; j_gene: TRBJ2-4; d_gene: NA; v_gene: TRBV11-2; CDR3nt: TGTGCCAGCAGCCTGAGGGGGGGCCCCAAAAACATTCAGTACTTC; CDR3aa: CASSLRGGPKNIQYF
abundance: NA; j_gene: TRBJ1-2; d_gene: TRBD1; v_gene: TRBV27; CDR3nt: TGTGCCAGCAGTTTCTCCGGGACAGCCTATGGCTACACCTTC; CDR3aa: CASSFSGTAYGYTF
abundance: NA; j_gene: TRBJ2-1; d_gene: TRBD2; v_gene: TRBV9; CDR3nt: TGTGCCAGCAGCGTCGCTAGCGGGCCTGCCTACAATGAGCAGTTCTTC; CDR3aa: CASSVASGPAYNEQFF
abundance: NA; j_gene: TRBJ2-2; d_gene: NA; v_gene: TRBV19; CDR3nt: TGTGCCAGTAGTATTACAGGGGGGGACACCGGGGAGCTGTTTTTT; CDR3aa: CASSITGGDTGELFF
abundance: once; j_gene: TRBJ2-2; d_gene: NA; v_gene: TRBV28; CDR3nt: TGTGCCAGCAGTTTAGTGAGCGGTACCGGGGAGCTGTTTTTT; CDR3aa: CASSLVSGTGELFF
abundance: NA; j_gene: TRBJ1-1; d_gene: TRBD1; v_gene: TRBV2; CDR3nt: TGTGCCAGCAGTGAAGGAACAGGGGTTGCGGCTTTCTTT; CDR3aa: CASSEGTGVAAFF
abundance: once; j_gene: TRBJ1-2; d_gene: TRBD1; v_gene: TRBV2; CDR3nt: TGTGCCAGCAGTGAAACAGGGGAAAACTATGGCTACACCTTC; CDR3aa: CASSETGENYGYTF
abundance: NA; j_gene: TRBJ2-2; d_gene: NA; v_gene: TRBV7-6; CDR3nt: TGTGCCAGCAGCGAGAATTGGTCCGGGGAGCTGTTTTTT; CDR3aa: CASSENWSGELFF